This TCR beta chain is drawn from a study of shared clonotypes between healthy human individuals. Study-level background: Each donor contributed plates that comprised three CD4 naive, three CD4 memory, two CD8 naive and one CD8 memory.

Germline V lookup: CDR1 KGHSH, CDR2 LQKENI. V was cut by 6 bases and J by 5 bases, with 10 bases left in between. This CDR3 spans 12 amino acids. In this sample, this clone turned up a few times. Other DNA sequences in this specimen translate into the identical CDR3. Per the original data handling: Junction-only immunoSEQ sequences carried no quality scores, so filtering differed. TCRdb's copy holds only in-frame clones and misses some; the assay was immunoSEQ multiplex PCR. Clonal size and the V and J genes are those of that table, whereas D and trimming came from the DNA. The sample yields roughly 2.1 million clones, roughly 91% seen once. Naive CD8 isolation took CD45RO-negative cells positively selected for CCR7 and excluded terminally differentiated effector memory CD45RA+ cells.

Source material: naive CD8+ T cells from PBMCs. The chain uses TRBV18 and TRBJ1-1, with D uncertain. This clonotype was sampled from a man aged 18 to 30 in good health. Some clones in this sample may be carry-over from other donors' samples. CDR3 bases: TGTGCCAGCTCCGGAGGTGAGACTGAAGCTTTCTTT. Protein sequence: CASSGGETEAFF.